The next 2 T cell receptor beta chains were all read from a single sample in a study of technical replicates of blood from four donors. The data were produced by immunoSEQ multiplex PCR, yet TCRdb's version contains in-frame clones alone and is incomplete. The sample yields about 16,000 clones, around nine tenths seen once. Sequenced input: PBMCs. The receptor set was obtained from a human donor in good health.

The chain employs TRBV9 and TRBJ1-2; TRBD1 might be the D (6 bases). This CDR3 is built from 14 residues. Germline V gene lookup returns CDR1 SGDLS and CDR2 YYNGEE. V lost 0 bases, J lost 3 bases, and 9 bases lay in between. CDR3 protein: CASSVDGQHYGYTF. CDR3 DNA: TGTGCCAGCAGCGTAGATGGACAGCACTATGGCTACACCTTC.

This chain uses TRBV5-1 with TRBJ2-2, with 14 bases that match TRBD2. J lost 2 bases, V lost 0 bases, and 12 bases had no gene match. The CDR3 sequence is 21 residues long. CDR1 and CDR2 from the germline V gene are SGHRS and YFSETQ. The CDR3, as DNA: TGCGCCAGCAGCTTGGGGACTCCGGGACTAGCGGGAGTTGTAAACACCGGGGAGCTGTTTTTT. Residues: CASSLGTPGLAGVVNTGELFF.